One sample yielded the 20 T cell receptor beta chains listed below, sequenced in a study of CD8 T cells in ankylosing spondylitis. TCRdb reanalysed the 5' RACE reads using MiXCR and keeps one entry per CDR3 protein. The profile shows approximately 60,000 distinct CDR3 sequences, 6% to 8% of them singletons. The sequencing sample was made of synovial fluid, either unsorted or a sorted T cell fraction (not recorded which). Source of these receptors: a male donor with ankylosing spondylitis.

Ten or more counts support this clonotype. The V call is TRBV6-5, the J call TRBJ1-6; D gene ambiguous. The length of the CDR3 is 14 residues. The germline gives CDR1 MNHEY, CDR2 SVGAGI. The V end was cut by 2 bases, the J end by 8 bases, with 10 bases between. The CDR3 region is CASSYGWKDSPLHF. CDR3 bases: TGTGCCAGCAGTTACGGGTGGAAAGATTCACCCCTCCACTTT.

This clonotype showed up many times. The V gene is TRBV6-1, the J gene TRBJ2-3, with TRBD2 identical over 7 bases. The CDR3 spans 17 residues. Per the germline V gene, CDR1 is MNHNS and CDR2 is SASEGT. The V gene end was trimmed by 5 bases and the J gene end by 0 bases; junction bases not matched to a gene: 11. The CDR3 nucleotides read TGTGCCAGCAGTAATCTTCGGGACTATTCTAGCACAGATACGCAGTATTTT. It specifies CASSNLRDYSSTDTQYF.

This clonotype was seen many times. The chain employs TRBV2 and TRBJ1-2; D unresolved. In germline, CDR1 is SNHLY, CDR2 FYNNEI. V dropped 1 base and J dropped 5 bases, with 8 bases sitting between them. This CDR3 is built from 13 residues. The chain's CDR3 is CASSEGLQYGYTF. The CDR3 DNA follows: TGTGCCAGCAGTGAAGGGCTGCAGTATGGCTACACCTTC. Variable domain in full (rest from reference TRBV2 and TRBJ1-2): EPEVTQTPSHQVTQMGQEVILRCVPISNHLYFYWYRQILGQKVEFLVSFYNNEISEKSEIFDDQFSVERPDGSNFTLKIRSTKLEDSAMYFCASSEGLQYGYTFGSGTRLTVV.

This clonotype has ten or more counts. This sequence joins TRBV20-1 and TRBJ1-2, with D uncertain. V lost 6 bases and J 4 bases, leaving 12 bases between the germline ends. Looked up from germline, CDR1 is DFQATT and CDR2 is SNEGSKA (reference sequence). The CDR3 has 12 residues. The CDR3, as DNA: TGCAGTGCGCAGGACGCCTTCTATGGCTACACCTTC. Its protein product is CSAQDAFYGYTF.

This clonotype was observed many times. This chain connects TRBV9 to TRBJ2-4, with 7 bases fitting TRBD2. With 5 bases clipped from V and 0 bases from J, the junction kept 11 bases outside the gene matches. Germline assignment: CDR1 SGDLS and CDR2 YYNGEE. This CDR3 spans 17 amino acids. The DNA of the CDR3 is TGTGCCAGCAGAACGGGAGGCAGGACTCTAGCCAAAAACATTCAGTACTTC. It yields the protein CASRTGGRTLAKNIQYF. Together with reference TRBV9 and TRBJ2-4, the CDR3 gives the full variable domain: DSGVTQTPKHLITATGQRVTLRCSPRSGDLSVYWYQQSLDQGLQFLIQYYNGEERAKGNILERFSAQQFPDLHSELNLSSLELGDSALYFCASRTGGRTLAKNIQYFGAGTRLSVL.

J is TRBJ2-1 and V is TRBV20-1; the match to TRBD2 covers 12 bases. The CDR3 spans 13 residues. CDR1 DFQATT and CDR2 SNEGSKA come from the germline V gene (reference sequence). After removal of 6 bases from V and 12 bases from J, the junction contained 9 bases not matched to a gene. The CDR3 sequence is CSAGGLAGRGQFF. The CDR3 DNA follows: TGCAGTGCCGGAGGACTAGCGGGGCGTGGGCAGTTCTTC.

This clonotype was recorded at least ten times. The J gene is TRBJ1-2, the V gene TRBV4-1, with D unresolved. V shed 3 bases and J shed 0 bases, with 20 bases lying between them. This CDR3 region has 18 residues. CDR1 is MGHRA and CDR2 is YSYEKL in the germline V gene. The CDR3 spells CASSHLVESRLSNYGYTF. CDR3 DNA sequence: TGCGCCAGCAGCCATTTGGTGGAATCTCGGCTTTCTAACTATGGCTACACCTTC.

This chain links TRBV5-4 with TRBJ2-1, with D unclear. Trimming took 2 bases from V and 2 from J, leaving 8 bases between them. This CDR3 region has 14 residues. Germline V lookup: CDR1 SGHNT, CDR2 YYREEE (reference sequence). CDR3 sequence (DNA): TGTGCCAGCAGCTTAACAACAACCTACAATGAGCAGTTCTTC. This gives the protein CASSLTTTYNEQFF.

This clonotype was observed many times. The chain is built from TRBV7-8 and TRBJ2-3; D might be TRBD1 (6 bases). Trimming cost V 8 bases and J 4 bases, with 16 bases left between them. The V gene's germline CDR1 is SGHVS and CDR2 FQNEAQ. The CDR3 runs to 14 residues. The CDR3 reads CASRIRGRADTQYF. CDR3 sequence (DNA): TGTGCCAGCCGGATCAGGGGACGGGCAGATACGCAGTATTTT. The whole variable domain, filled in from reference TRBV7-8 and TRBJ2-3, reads GAGVSQSPRYKVAKRGQDVALRCDPISGHVSLFWYQQALGQGPEFLTYFQNEAQLDKSGLPSDRFFAERPEGSVSTLKIQRTQQEDSAVYLCASRIRGRADTQYFGPGTRLTVL.

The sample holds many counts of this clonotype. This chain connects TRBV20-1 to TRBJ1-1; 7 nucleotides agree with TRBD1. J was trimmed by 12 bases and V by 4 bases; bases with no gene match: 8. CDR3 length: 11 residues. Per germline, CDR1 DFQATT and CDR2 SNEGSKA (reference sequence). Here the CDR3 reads CSANRQGGPFF. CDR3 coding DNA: TGCAGTGCTAACCGACAGGGTGGGCCTTTCTTT.

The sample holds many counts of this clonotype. For the CDR3, the DNA is TGTGCCAGCAGCTCACTCAACGAGCAGTACTTC. It translates to CASSSLNEQYF. The gene calls are TRBV5-6 and TRBJ2-7; D ambiguous. The CDR3 spans 11 residues. Trimming stripped 3 bases from V and 5 bases from J, with 6 bases between. Per the germline V gene, CDR1 is SGHDT and CDR2 is YYEEEE.

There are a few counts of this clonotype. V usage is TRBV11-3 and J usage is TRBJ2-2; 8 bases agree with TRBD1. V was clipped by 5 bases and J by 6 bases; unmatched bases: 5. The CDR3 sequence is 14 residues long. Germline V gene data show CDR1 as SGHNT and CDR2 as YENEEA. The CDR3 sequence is CASSRDRSSGELFF. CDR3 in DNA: TGTGCCAGCAGCCGGGACAGGTCGTCCGGGGAGCTGTTTTTT.

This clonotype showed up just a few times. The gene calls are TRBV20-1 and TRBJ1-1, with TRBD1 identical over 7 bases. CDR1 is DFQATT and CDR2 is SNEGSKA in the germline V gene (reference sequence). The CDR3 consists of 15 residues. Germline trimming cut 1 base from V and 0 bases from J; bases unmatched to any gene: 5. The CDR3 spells CSARAPTGLNTEAFF. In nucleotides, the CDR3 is TGCAGTGCTAGAGCCCCGACAGGGTTGAACACTGAAGCTTTCTTT.

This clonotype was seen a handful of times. The CDR3 is CASSPHGRISTDTQYF. The DNA for the CDR3 is TGTGCCAGCAGCCCCCACGGACGGATTAGCACAGATACGCAGTATTTT. This chain joins TRBV14 and TRBJ2-3; D not resolved. The CDR3 is made up of 16 amino acids. Germline lookup yields CDR1 SGHDN and CDR2 FVKESK. Deletions cut 4 bases from V and 0 bases from J, with 14 bases between.

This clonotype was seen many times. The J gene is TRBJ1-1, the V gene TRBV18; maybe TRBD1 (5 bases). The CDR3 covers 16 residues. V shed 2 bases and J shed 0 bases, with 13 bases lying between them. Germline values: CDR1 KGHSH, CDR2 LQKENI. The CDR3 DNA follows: TGTGCCAGCTCACCAACCCTGACAGACATGAACACTGAAGCTTTCTTT. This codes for CASSPTLTDMNTEAFF.

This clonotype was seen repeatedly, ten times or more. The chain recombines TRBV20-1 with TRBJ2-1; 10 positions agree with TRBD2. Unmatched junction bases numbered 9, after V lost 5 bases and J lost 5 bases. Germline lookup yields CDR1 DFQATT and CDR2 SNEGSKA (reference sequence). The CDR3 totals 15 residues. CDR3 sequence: CSAGPTSGVNNEQFF. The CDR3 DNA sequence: TGCAGTGCTGGCCCCACTAGCGGGGTAAACAATGAGCAGTTCTTC.

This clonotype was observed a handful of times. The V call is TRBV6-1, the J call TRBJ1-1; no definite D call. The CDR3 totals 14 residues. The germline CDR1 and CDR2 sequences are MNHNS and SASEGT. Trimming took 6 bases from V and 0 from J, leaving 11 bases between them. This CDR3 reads CASRASGMNTEAFF. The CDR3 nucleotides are TGTGCCAGCAGGGCTAGCGGTATGAACACTGAAGCTTTCTTT.

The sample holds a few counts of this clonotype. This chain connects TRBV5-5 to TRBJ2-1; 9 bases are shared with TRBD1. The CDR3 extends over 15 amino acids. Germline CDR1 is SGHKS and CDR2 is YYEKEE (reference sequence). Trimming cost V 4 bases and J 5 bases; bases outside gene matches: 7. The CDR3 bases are TGTGCCAGCAGCGGGAGGGGACAGGGCAACAATGAGCAGTTCTTC. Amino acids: CASSGRGQGNNEQFF.

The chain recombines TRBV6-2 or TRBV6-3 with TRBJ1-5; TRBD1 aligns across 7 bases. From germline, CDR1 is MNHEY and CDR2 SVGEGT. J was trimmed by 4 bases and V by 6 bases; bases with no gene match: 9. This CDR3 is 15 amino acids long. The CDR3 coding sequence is TGTGCCAGCAGGATAGGGACAGCTACGAATCAGCCCCAGCATTTT. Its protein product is CASRIGTATNQPQHF.

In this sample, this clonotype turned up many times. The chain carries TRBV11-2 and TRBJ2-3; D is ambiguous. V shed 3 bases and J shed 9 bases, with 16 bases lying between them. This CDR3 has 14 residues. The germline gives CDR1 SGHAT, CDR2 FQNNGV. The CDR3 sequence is CASSFSRWGDTQYF. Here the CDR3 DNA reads TGTGCCAGCAGCTTTTCGCGGTGGGGTGACACGCAGTATTTT.